The entry below gives a single TCR beta chain sequence along with its context. This sample stems from a study of blood T cell repertoires in COVID-19. Overall study context: Samples of COVID-19 (acute and convalescent) were obtained from the United States, Italy and Spain.

V was shortened by 8 bases and J by 0 bases, with 4 bases between the two germline ends. CDR3 size: 11 residues. The germline V gene encodes CDR1 MDHEN and CDR2 SYDVKM. Profiling relied on immunoSEQ multiplex PCR, and the TCRdb table lists in-frame clones only, not all of them. The sample lists about 290,000 clones; 70% to 90% were seen once. The chain has TRBV28 and TRBJ1-1; D unresolved. Sequencing was carried out using peripheral blood. This receptor was taken from a woman between 45 and 65 years old with active or convalescent COVID-19. CDR3 residues: CASLVNTEAFF. Written as DNA, the CDR3 is TGTGCCAGCCTAGTGAACACTGAAGCTTTCTTT.